The 13 T cell receptor beta chains in this list originate from one sample, sequenced in a study of blood T cell repertoires in COVID-19. The data were produced by immunoSEQ multiplex PCR, yet TCRdb's version contains in-frame clones alone and is incomplete. This sample carries approximately 180,000 clones, over 75% of them seen once, and the ten largest clones take roughly 9.8%. Input material: peripheral blood. Receptor source: a human donor with active or convalescent COVID-19. The donor label of this sample is uncertain.

This chain uses TRBV4-1 with TRBJ2-6; 8 bases are shared with TRBD2. V lost 10 bases to trimming and J lost 0 bases; unmatched junction nucleotides: 5. The CDR3 is 15 amino acids. CDR1 is MGHRA, CDR2 YSYEKL, per germline. CDR3 nucleotide sequence: TGCGCCACCACGGGAGGGGGCTCTGGGGCCAACGTCCTGACTTTC. Residues: CATTGGGSGANVLTF.

This clone appeared once. This sequence joins TRBV12-5 and TRBJ2-7; 7 nucleotides match TRBD2. CDR3 length: 15 amino acids. Germline V lookup: CDR1 LGHNT, CDR2 FRNRAP. The junction had 6 bases not matched to a gene; V was cut back by 1 base and J by 3 bases. The CDR3 DNA is TGTGCTAGTGGTTTGGAAGCGGGACGGATCTACGAGCAGTACTTC. Amino acid sequence: CASGLEAGRIYEQYF.

The V and J genes are TRBV14 and TRBJ1-5, with a weak D call TRBD1 (5 bases). This CDR3 spans 17 amino acids. Germline values: CDR1 SGHDN, CDR2 FVKESK. The germline V and J ends were trimmed by 4 bases and 2 bases, with 18 bases remaining between them. The CDR3 region has the DNA TGTGCCAGCAGCCGACAAGATCATCCGGGGGGCAATCAGCCCCAGCATTTT. Its translation is CASSRQDHPGGNQPQHF.

The genes are TRBV30 and TRBJ1-1, with no clear D. Germline-derived CDR1 and CDR2 are GTSNPN and SVGIG (reference sequence). V was shortened by 1 base and J by 1 base, with 4 bases between the two germline ends. The CDR3 contains 12 residues. CDR3 bases: TGTGCCTGGAGTGGGAGGAACACTGAAGCTTTCTTT. It is translated as CAWSGRNTEAFF.

The chain has TRBV5-1 and TRBJ2-7; TRBD2 matches at 10 bases. The V gene's germline CDR1 is SGHRS and CDR2 YFSETQ. The CDR3 spans 15 residues. The V segment lost 4 bases and the J segment 2 bases; nucleotides outside the gene matches: 6. CDR3 nucleotides: TGCGCCAGCAGCCCGGGACTAGCGACTGCCTACGAGCAGTACTTC. It codes for CASSPGLATAYEQYF.

V gene TRBV27 combines with J gene TRBJ2-5; weak D call: TRBD1 (8 bases). V lost 7 bases to trimming and J lost 5 bases, with 17 bases between them. The CDR3 runs to 14 residues. Germline CDR1 is MNHEY and CDR2 is SMNVEV (reference sequence). CDR3 amino acids: CASMRTGREETQYF. CDR3 sequence (DNA): TGTGCCAGCATGCGGACAGGGAGGGAGGAGACCCAGTACTTC.

The chain carries TRBV28 and TRBJ2-7, with D possibly matching TRBD1 (5 bases). The germline gives CDR1 MDHEN, CDR2 SYDVKM. V dropped 4 bases and J dropped 2 bases, with 12 bases sitting between them. This CDR3 comprises 14 residues. CDR3 sequence reads: CASSSTVYAYEQYF. The DNA of the CDR3 is TGTGCCAGCAGTTCGACAGTTTACGCCTACGAGCAGTACTTC.

The chain combines TRBV29-1 with TRBJ1-1; 7 bases fit TRBD1. Per the germline V gene, CDR1 is SQVTM and CDR2 is ANQGSEA. The CDR3 consists of 16 residues. Trimming at V came to 7 bases and at J to 0 bases, leaving 14 bases not matched to a gene. The CDR3 DNA reads as TGCAGCGCGGACGGACAGGCTCAAGATCTGAACACTGAAGCTTTCTTT. Translation: CSADGQAQDLNTEAFF.

V and J are TRBV10-3 and TRBJ2-5, with 7 bases aligning to TRBD1. The CDR3 loop spans 16 amino acids. Germline CDR1 ENHRY, CDR2 SYGVKD. V was clipped by 2 bases and J by 7 bases; unmatched bases: 13. The CDR3 protein is CAISEPQGQSLGTQYF. CDR3 nucleotide sequence: TGTGCCATCAGTGAGCCCCAGGGACAGAGCTTAGGGACCCAGTACTTC.

The J gene is TRBJ2-7, the V gene TRBV10-2; 8 bases match TRBD1. The length of the CDR3 is 14 residues. Germline assignment: CDR1 WSHSY and CDR2 SAAADI. J was trimmed by 2 bases and V by 8 bases; bases with no gene match: 8. CDR3 in DNA: TGCGCCAGCCATACAGGGGGACTCACCTACGAGCAGTACTTC. Its translation is CASHTGGLTYEQYF.

The DNA for the CDR3 is TGTGCCAGCAGCTTATCCTTCGGAGATAGGGGCTATGGCTACACCTTC. Translation: CASSLSFGDRGYGYTF. This rearrangement joins TRBV7-9 to TRBJ1-2; maybe TRBD1 (5 bases). CDR3 length: 16 residues. Germline loops: CDR1 SEHNR, CDR2 FQNEAQ (reference sequence). Trimming took 2 bases from V and 4 from J, leaving 17 bases between them.

This clone appeared a single time. This chain uses TRBV7-6 with TRBJ2-7; D is perhaps TRBD2 (5 bases). Per germline, CDR1 SGHVS and CDR2 FNYEAQ. This CDR3 has 13 amino acids. V was cut by 5 bases and J by 7 bases, with 15 bases left in between. The CDR3 protein is CASSRTFLGEQYF. CDR3 DNA: TGTGCCAGCAGCCGGACTTTTTTAGGGGAGCAGTACTTC.

This clone was seen a single time. The chain links TRBV3-1 (or the pseudogene TRBV3-2) to TRBJ2-7; 14 nucleotides align to TRBD2. CDR3 length: 15 residues. The junction had 6 bases not matched to a gene; V was cut back by 5 bases and J by 6 bases. Germline CDR1 and CDR2: LGHDT and YNNKEL (reference sequence). CDR3: CASSNRLAGGSEQYF. The CDR3 DNA sequence: TGTGCCAGCAGCAACCGACTAGCGGGGGGGTCCGAGCAGTACTTC.